The rows below give T cell receptor beta chains drawn from one sample of a study of beta chain features in type 1 diabetes. TCRdb keeps only in-frame clones here, not all; method: immunoSEQ multiplex PCR. The sample contains approximately 250,000 clones, 24% of which appear only once. The sequenced material came from naive CD4+ T cells from blood. The receptors shown here come from a woman between 25 and 40 years old with type 1 diabetes. Both conserved end residues are part of each CDR3. Fields, in order: V gene, clone size, D gene, J gene, CDR3 DNA, CDR3 protein. A D gene is named only where the DNA matches it firmly. Expanded clones are given a class, and other clones once, few, many or no size at all.

TRBV29-1	few	TRBD2	TRBJ2-1	TGCAGCGGGGGACTAGCGGGAGCTCTTAATGAGCAGTTCTTC	CSGGLAGALNEQFF
TRBV29-1	few	NA	TRBJ1-2	TGCAGCGGGGCCTTCGGAAACTATGGCTACACCTTC	CSGAFGNYGYTF
TRBV6-5	few	TRBD1	TRBJ1-5	TGTGCCAGCAGTTACTCGACAGGGAGACAGCCCCAGCATTTT	CASSYSTGRQPQHF
TRBV7-2	NA	NA	TRBJ2-3	TGTGCCAGCAGCTTAATAGGGACTCGAGGGACAGATACGCAGTATTTT	CASSLIGTRGTDTQYF
TRBV5-1	NA	NA	TRBJ2-3	TGCGCCAGCAGCTTGACTAGAACAGATACGCAGTATTTT	CASSLTRTDTQYF
TRBV20-1	few	TRBD2	TRBJ2-7	TGCAGTGTGGGCGGGAGCATGGAGCAGTACTTC	CSVGGSMEQYF
TRBV5-1	few	NA	TRBJ2-7	TGCGCCAGCAGATTCGCGTCGGGGGAGCAGTACTTC	CASRFASGEQYF
TRBV6-1	few	TRBD1	TRBJ2-7	TGTGCCAGCAGTGAAGCTGGGGACAGGGGCGTCCAGCAGTACTTC	CASSEAGDRGVQQYF
TRBV30	NA	NA	TRBJ2-5	TGTGCCTGGAGCACAGGGCAAGAGACCCAGTACTTC	CAWSTGQETQYF
TRBV29-1	NA	TRBD1	TRBJ2-2	TGCAGCGTAGGGACAGGGGACACCGGGGAGCTGTTTTTT	CSVGTGDTGELFF
TRBV4-1	NA	TRBD1	TRBJ1-1	TGCGCCAGCAGCCAAGAACAGGGGGCGCAGGCTGAAGCTTTCTTT	CASSQEQGAQAEAFF
TRBV30	few	NA	TRBJ1-1	TGTGCCTGGAGTATAGGTCAGGCAGCTTTCTTT	CAWSIGQAAFF
TRBV25-1	few	TRBD1	TRBJ2-3	TGTGCCAGCAGTGACAGGGGGAGACCTACAGATACGCAGTATTTT	CASSDRGRPTDTQYF
TRBV4-1	few	TRBD2	TRBJ2-3	TGCGCCAGCAGCCAAGAAGCCCCGGCGACTAGCGGGAGTCCCGATACGCAGTATTTT	CASSQEAPATSGSPDTQYF
TRBV30	few	TRBD2	TRBJ2-7	TGTGCCTGGAGCTGGGGCGGGAGGGCCGGTGAGCAGTACTTC	CAWSWGGRAGEQYF
TRBV7-9	NA	TRBD2	TRBJ2-7	TGTGCCAGCAGCTTAGGAAGTCTAGCGGGTACAGCCTACGAGCAGTACTTC	CASSLGSLAGTAYEQYF
TRBV5-1	few	TRBD2	TRBJ2-1	TGCGCCAGCAGCTTGGGAGGACTAGCGGGAGACTTTGAGCAGTTCTTC	CASSLGGLAGDFEQFF
TRBV9	few	NA	TRBJ2-7	TGTGCCAGCACCCCATTTCCTGATGGCAGCTACGAGCAGTACTTC	CASTPFPDGSYEQYF